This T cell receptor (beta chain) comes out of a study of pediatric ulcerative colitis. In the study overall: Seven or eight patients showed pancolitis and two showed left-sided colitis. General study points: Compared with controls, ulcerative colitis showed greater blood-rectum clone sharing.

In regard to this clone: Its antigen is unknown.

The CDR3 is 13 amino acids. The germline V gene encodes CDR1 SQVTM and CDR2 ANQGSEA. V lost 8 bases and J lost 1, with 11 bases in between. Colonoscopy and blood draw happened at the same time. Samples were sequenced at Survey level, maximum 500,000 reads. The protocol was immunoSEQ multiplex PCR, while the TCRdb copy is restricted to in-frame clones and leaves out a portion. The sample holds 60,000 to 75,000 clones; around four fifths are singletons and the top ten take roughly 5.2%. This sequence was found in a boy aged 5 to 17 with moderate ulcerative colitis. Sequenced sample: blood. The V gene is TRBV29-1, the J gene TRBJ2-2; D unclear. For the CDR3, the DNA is TGCAGCCTTAAACTGGGGAACACCGGGGAGCTGTTTTTT. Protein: CSLKLGNTGELFF.